The 10 T cell receptor beta chains in this list originate from one sample, sequenced in a study of CD8 T cells in ankylosing spondylitis. In TCRdb, the 5' RACE reads were re-called with MiXCR into one record per CDR3 protein. The data contain more than 150,000 distinct CDR3 sequences, around 10% of them singletons. The sequencing input was blood, either unsorted or a sorted T cell fraction (not recorded which). These receptors all come from a male donor with ankylosing spondylitis or in good health (not recorded which).

The gene calls are TRBV20-1 and TRBJ2-3, with TRBD2 matching 7 bases. Germline CDR1 is DFQATT and CDR2 is SNEGSKA (reference sequence). CDR3 length equals 18 residues. The ends lost 3 bases at V and 1 base at J; junction bases unmatched: 16. The CDR3 coding sequence is TGCAGTGCTAGGTCTTTCGGAGGGGCGGGAGCTCGCACAGATACGCAGTATTTT. Protein: CSARSFGGAGARTDTQYF.

This clonotype was seen many times. V and J are TRBV4-2 and TRBJ2-5; 8 bases align to TRBD2. V lost 3 bases, J lost 0 bases, and 9 bases stayed unmatched. This CDR3 is built from 17 residues. Germline CDR1 and CDR2: LGHNA and YNFKEQ. This CDR3 is CASSHRTSGQYQETQYF. The CDR3 nucleotides read TGTGCCAGCAGCCACCGAACTAGCGGACAGTACCAAGAGACCCAGTACTTC.

The rearrangement uses TRBV7-2 and TRBJ2-1; TRBD1 is a possible D gene (6 bases). Germline values: CDR1 SGHTA, CDR2 FQGNSA. V was clipped by 3 bases and J by 5 bases, with 11 bases between them. This CDR3 comprises 14 residues. The CDR3 DNA reads as TGTGCCAGCAGCTTTTTAGGACAGAACAATGAGCAGTTCTTC. Its translation: CASSFLGQNNEQFF.

This clonotype was detected many times. The chain is built from TRBV6-1 and TRBJ1-1, with D uncertain. This CDR3 comprises 13 residues. Germline V lookup: CDR1 MNHNS, CDR2 SASEGT. Trimming shortened V by 6 bases and J by 1 base, and 9 bases separated the two germline ends. CDR3 coding DNA: TGTGCCAGCAGCCGAGTTGGGAACACTGAAGCTTTCTTT. Translation: CASSRVGNTEAFF.

This clonotype turned up a few times. CDR3 sequence reads: CATKERSTDTQYF. The CDR3 nucleotides read TGTGCCACCAAGGAAAGAAGCACAGATACGCAGTATTTT. The chain recombines TRBV10-3 with TRBJ2-3; no clear D. The germline V and J ends were trimmed by 10 bases and 0 bases, with 11 bases remaining between them. CDR3 size: 13 residues. Germline CDR1 ENHRY, CDR2 SYGVKD.

The table lists this clonotype with many counts. The chain carries TRBV7-8 and TRBJ2-7; D is uncertain. The ends were cut back, 5 bases at V and 6 bases at J, with 11 bases in the middle. The CDR3 length is 12 residues. The germline V gene has CDR1 SGHVS and CDR2 FQNEAQ. CDR3: CASSHGPLEQYF. Written as DNA, the CDR3 is TGTGCCAGCAGCCACGGGCCCCTCGAGCAGTACTTC.

The gene calls are TRBV28 and TRBJ2-3, with 8 bases aligning to TRBD2. Per germline, CDR1 MDHEN and CDR2 SYDVKM. V trimming: 8 bases; J trimming: 2 bases; junction bases outside the gene matches: 9. The CDR3 sequence is 15 residues long. CDR3 residues: CASLAGGHNTDTQYF. The CDR3 DNA sequence: TGTGCCAGCCTGGCGGGAGGCCATAACACAGATACGCAGTATTTT.

This clonotype was recorded a few times. This rearrangement joins TRBV20-1 to TRBJ1-5; a possible D gene is TRBD1 (6 bases). This CDR3 region has 15 residues. The germline CDR1 and CDR2 sequences are DFQATT and SNEGSKA (reference sequence). Trimming left V 0 bases short and J 4 bases short, with 13 bases between. The CDR3 bases are TGCAGTGCTAGAGATCTCGCAGGGGTGAATCAGCCCCAGCATTTT. Translated: CSARDLAGVNQPQHF.

On this clonotype itself: This may be a read error, as it is one base from a much larger clone. This chain joins TRBV5-1 and TRBJ2-7; D uncertain. Trimming pared 0 bases from V and 4 bases from J, leaving 8 bases between. Germline CDR1 SGHRS, CDR2 YFSETQ. CDR3 length: 13 amino acids. The CDR3 loop reads CASSLDSLYEQYF. CDR3 nucleotide sequence: TGCGCCAGCAGCTTGGATAGCTTATACGAGCAGTACTTC.

This clonotype was counted a few times. The V call is TRBV6-1, the J call TRBJ2-3; D is perhaps TRBD1 (6 bases). Trimming removed 5 bases from V and 4 bases from J, with 19 bases in between. The CDR3 runs 16 residues. Per the germline V gene, CDR1 is MNHNS and CDR2 is SASEGT. This CDR3 is CASSPEWGLGSDTQYF. CDR3 in DNA: TGTGCCAGCAGTCCTGAATGGGGGCTCGGGTCAGATACGCAGTATTTT.